This T cell receptor (beta chain) was sequenced in a study of cytomegalovirus exposure and HLA in healthy donors. Repertoires were generated with immunoSEQ multiplex PCR, while TCRdb's copy carries only in-frame clones and drops some. The sample has roughly 60,000 clones, 85% to 95% seen once. The germline CDR1 and CDR2 sequences are SGDLS and YYNGEE. The ends lost 4 bases at V and 6 bases at J; junction bases unmatched: 13. The CDR3 covers 16 residues. A note on this clone: Its specificity is unknown.

Study observations and caveats: Rare TCR sequences dominated, though some public TCRs recurred in many donors. Altogether, some 170 TCR beta chains were recorded as cytomegalovirus-associated. A later analysis found first-cohort TCR clusters tended to co-occur in the 120 validation repertoires.

Material for sequencing was PBMCs. This sequence originates from a woman aged 18 to 35 in good health and CMV-seropositive. V gene TRBV9 combines with J gene TRBJ2-1; 7 bases map to TRBD2. CDR3 region: CASSTPSRGVPNEQFF. CDR3 coding DNA: TGTGCCAGCAGCACCCCGTCACGGGGGGTTCCCAATGAGCAGTTCTTC.